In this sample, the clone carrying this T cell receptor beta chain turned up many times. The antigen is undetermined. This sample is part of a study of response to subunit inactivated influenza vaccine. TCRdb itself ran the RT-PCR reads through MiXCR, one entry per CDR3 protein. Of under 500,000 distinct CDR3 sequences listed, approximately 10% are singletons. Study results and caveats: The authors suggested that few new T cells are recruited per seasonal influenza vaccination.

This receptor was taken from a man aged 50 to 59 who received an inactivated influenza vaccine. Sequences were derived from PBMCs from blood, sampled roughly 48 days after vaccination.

CDR3 amino acids: CASATSGHTDTQYF. DNA of the CDR3: TGTGCCAGCGCGACTAGCGGCCACACAGATACGCAGTATTTT. The J gene is TRBJ2-3, the V gene TRBV7-6; 9 bases match TRBD2. Looked up from germline, CDR1 is SGHVS and CDR2 is FNYEAQ. CDR3 length equals 14 residues. With V trimmed by 8 bases and J by 2 bases, 5 bases remained unmatched. The full variable domain, with the rest looked up from reference TRBV7-6 and TRBJ2-3, is GAGVSQSPRYKVTKRGQDVALRCDPISGHVSLYWYRQALGQGPEFLTYFNYEAQQDKSGLPNDRFSAERPEGSISTLTIQRTEQRDSAMYRCASATSGHTDTQYFGPGTRLTVL.